This record concerns one TCR beta chain sequence. The data derive from a study of blood T cell repertoires in COVID-19. Germline values: CDR1 LGHDT, CDR2 YNNKEL (reference sequence). The CDR3 is made up of 13 amino acids. V dropped 4 bases and J dropped 5 bases, with 8 bases sitting between them. The authors' processing: For nucleated cells, counts were estimated from reference gene primer amplification. Sequencing was performed with immunoSEQ multiplex PCR; in TCRdb, only in-frame clones are kept and a portion is missing. The DNA was the basis for D and trimming; V, J and clone size are from that table. The sample contains about 40,000 clones, about four fifths of which appear only once.

The clonotype originates from a woman aged 55 to 70 with acute or convalescent COVID-19. V is TRBV3-1 (or the pseudogene TRBV3-2) and J is TRBJ2-2; no definite D call. Specimen: peripheral blood. The CDR3 DNA is TGTGCCAGCAGCCTTTCGGGTACCGGGGAGCTGTTTTTT. Translated, it gives CASSLSGTGELFF.